Listed below are T cell receptor beta chains from one sample, sequenced in a study of CD8+ T cells in alopecia areata. TCRdb's table, derived via immunoSEQ multiplex PCR, lists solely in-frame clones and lacks some. The table records around 100,000 clones, 45% to 65% of them present only once. The specimen comprised CD4+ T cells sorted from blood, sampled at week 24, from a patient treated with tofacitinib. These receptor sequences come from a human donor with alopecia areata. Each CDR3 is given with its conserved first and last residue. A D gene is named only where the DNA matches it firmly. The size entry is marked missing in some rows and otherwise reads once, few, many or a size class.

v_call: TRBV2; clone_size: .; j_call: TRBJ1-6; d_call: TRBD1; cdr3_nt: TGTGCCAGTGGGGACAGGGAGGGATCACCCCTCCACTTT; cdr3_aa: CASGDREGSPLHF
v_call: TRBV7-2; clone_size: .; j_call: TRBJ2-7; d_call: .; cdr3_nt: TGTGCCAGCAGCATCGGACAGAGCTCCTACGAGCAGTACTTC; cdr3_aa: CASSIGQSSYEQYF
v_call: TRBV5-6; clone_size: .; j_call: TRBJ2-4; d_call: .; cdr3_nt: TGTGCCAGCTGTTTTTGGGTAGCCAAAAACATTCAGTACTTC; cdr3_aa: CASCFWVAKNIQYF
v_call: TRBV4-1; clone_size: .; j_call: TRBJ1-1; d_call: .; cdr3_nt: TGCGCCAGCAGCCAAGATTCTGGGGCGAGCACTGAAGCTTTCTTT; cdr3_aa: CASSQDSGASTEAFF
v_call: TRBV11-2; clone_size: .; j_call: TRBJ2-3; d_call: .; cdr3_nt: TGTGCCAGCAGCCCGAATAGCTATGGGCGCACAGATACGCAGTATTTT; cdr3_aa: CASSPNSYGRTDTQYF
v_call: TRBV7-7; clone_size: .; j_call: TRBJ1-6; d_call: .; cdr3_nt: TGTGCTAGCAGCTTGTCCTCGGACAAAAACGTACGGCCGGGTTCACCCCTCCACTTT; cdr3_aa: CASSLSSDKNVRPGSPLHF
v_call: TRBV7-2; clone_size: .; j_call: TRBJ2-6; d_call: .; cdr3_nt: TGTGCCAGCAGCGCGGGACAGTTCTCTGGGGCCAACGTCCTGACTTTC; cdr3_aa: CASSAGQFSGANVLTF
v_call: TRBV30; clone_size: .; j_call: TRBJ2-1; d_call: .; cdr3_nt: TGTGCCTGGAGTAGGGGGGGCGGAAGCAATGAGCAGTTCTTC; cdr3_aa: CAWSRGGGSNEQFF
v_call: TRBV5-1; clone_size: .; j_call: TRBJ2-7; d_call: TRBD2; cdr3_nt: TGCGCCAGCAGCTCCGGACTAGAACCCTACGAGCAGTACTTC; cdr3_aa: CASSSGLEPYEQYF
v_call: TRBV30; clone_size: .; j_call: TRBJ1-6; d_call: .; cdr3_nt: TGTGCCTGGAGTCTCGACAGTAATTCACCCCTCCACTTT; cdr3_aa: CAWSLDSNSPLHF
v_call: TRBV29-1; clone_size: once; j_call: TRBJ1-1; d_call: .; cdr3_nt: TGCAGCGTCCTAACGACATCGCGAGACGAAGCTTTCTTT; cdr3_aa: CSVLTTSRDEAFF
v_call: TRBV29-1; clone_size: .; j_call: TRBJ2-7; d_call: .; cdr3_nt: TGCAGCGTTGAAGGTCTTTCCTACGAGCAGTACTTC; cdr3_aa: CSVEGLSYEQYF
v_call: TRBV6-5; clone_size: few; j_call: TRBJ2-7; d_call: .; cdr3_nt: TGTGCCAGCAGTTACTCGACAGGTTATTCCTACGAGCAGTACTTC; cdr3_aa: CASSYSTGYSYEQYF
v_call: TRBV30; clone_size: .; j_call: TRBJ2-7; d_call: TRBD1; cdr3_nt: TGTGCCTGGAGGATCCACAGGGGGGCATCCTACGAGCAGTACTTC; cdr3_aa: CAWRIHRGASYEQYF
v_call: TRBV2; clone_size: .; j_call: TRBJ2-6; d_call: .; cdr3_nt: TGTGCCAGCAGTTTCACAGTGGCAGTCGGCAACGTCCTGACTTTC; cdr3_aa: CASSFTVAVGNVLTF
v_call: TRBV2; clone_size: .; j_call: TRBJ2-5; d_call: .; cdr3_nt: TGTGCCAGCAGTGATCCGGGATCCGAGACCCAGTACTTC; cdr3_aa: CASSDPGSETQYF
v_call: TRBV27; clone_size: .; j_call: TRBJ2-7; d_call: TRBD1; cdr3_nt: TGTGCCAGCAGAGGCGGGACAGGGGCCTACGAGCAGTACTTC; cdr3_aa: CASRGGTGAYEQYF
v_call: TRBV5-1; clone_size: few; j_call: TRBJ1-2; d_call: .; cdr3_nt: TGCGCCAGCAGCGGTGAAACAGGGATGAGCTATGGCTACACCTTC; cdr3_aa: CASSGETGMSYGYTF
v_call: TRBV7-2; clone_size: once; j_call: TRBJ2-1; d_call: TRBD1; cdr3_nt: TGTGCCAGCAGCTTGGGACAGGGGACCTACAATGAGCAGTTCTTC; cdr3_aa: CASSLGQGTYNEQFF
v_call: TRBV15; clone_size: .; j_call: TRBJ2-7; d_call: .; cdr3_nt: TGTGCCACCAGCAGAGATCGTTCTCGCTACGAGCAGTACTTC; cdr3_aa: CATSRDRSRYEQYF
v_call: TRBV15; clone_size: few; j_call: TRBJ2-6; d_call: .; cdr3_nt: TGTGCCACCAGCAGAGATCGGACAGCTGGGGCCAACGTCCTGACTTTC; cdr3_aa: CATSRDRTAGANVLTF
v_call: TRBV5-4; clone_size: .; j_call: TRBJ2-3; d_call: .; cdr3_nt: TGTGCCAGCAGCTTGACGGGAACAGATACGCAGTATTTT; cdr3_aa: CASSLTGTDTQYF
v_call: TRBV28; clone_size: once; j_call: TRBJ2-7; d_call: TRBD1; cdr3_nt: TGTGCCAGCACCGCGGCGGACCTAAGACAGGGGGACGAGCAGTACTTC; cdr3_aa: CASTAADLRQGDEQYF
v_call: TRBV2; clone_size: .; j_call: TRBJ1-2; d_call: TRBD1; cdr3_nt: TGTGCCAGCAGTGGACAGGGAGGCTATGGCTACACCTTC; cdr3_aa: CASSGQGGYGYTF
v_call: TRBV9; clone_size: .; j_call: TRBJ2-1; d_call: .; cdr3_nt: TGTGCCAGCAGCGTAGGAAAGGGACCGTACAATGAGCAGTTCTTC; cdr3_aa: CASSVGKGPYNEQFF